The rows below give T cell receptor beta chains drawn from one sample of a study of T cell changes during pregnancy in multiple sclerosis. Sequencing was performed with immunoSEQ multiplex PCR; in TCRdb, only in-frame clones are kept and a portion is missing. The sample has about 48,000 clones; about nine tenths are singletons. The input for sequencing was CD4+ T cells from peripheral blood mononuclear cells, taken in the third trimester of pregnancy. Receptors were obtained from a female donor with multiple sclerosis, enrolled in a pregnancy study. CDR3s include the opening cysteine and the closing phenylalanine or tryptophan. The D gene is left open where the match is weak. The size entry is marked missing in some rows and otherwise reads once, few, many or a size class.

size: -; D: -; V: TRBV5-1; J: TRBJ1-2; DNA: TGCGCCAGCAGCTTAGGGGCCTATGGCTACACCTTC; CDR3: CASSLGAYGYTF
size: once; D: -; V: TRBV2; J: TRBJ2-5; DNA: TGTGCCAGCAGAGGAGGGGGCGCGGAGACCCAGTACTTC; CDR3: CASRGGGAETQYF
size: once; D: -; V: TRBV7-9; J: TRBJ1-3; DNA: TGTGCCAGCAGCTTCCCTCGACAGGACCCCTCTGGAAACACCATATATTTT; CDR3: CASSFPRQDPSGNTIYF
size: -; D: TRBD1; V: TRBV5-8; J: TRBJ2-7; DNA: TGTGCCAGCAGCTGGAGACCGGGACAGGGGCCCTACGAGCAGTACTTC; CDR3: CASSWRPGQGPYEQYF
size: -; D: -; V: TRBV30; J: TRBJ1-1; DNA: TGTGCCTGGACCAGGGTCTCTGAAGCTTTCTTT; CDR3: CAWTRVSEAFF
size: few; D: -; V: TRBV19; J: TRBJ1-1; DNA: TGTGCCAGTAGTATAGACGACGCAGGGTCCACTGAAGCTTTCTTT; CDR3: CASSIDDAGSTEAFF
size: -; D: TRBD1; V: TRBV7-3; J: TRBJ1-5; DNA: TGTGCCAGCAGCCCAGGACAGGGTCAGCCCCAGCATTTT; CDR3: CASSPGQGQPQHF
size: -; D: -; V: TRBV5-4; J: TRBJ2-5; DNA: TGTGCCAGCAGCTTGAGAACCCGGGAGAAGACCCAGTACTTC; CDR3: CASSLRTREKTQYF
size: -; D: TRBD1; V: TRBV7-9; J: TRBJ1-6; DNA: TGTGCCAGCAGCGGGACAGGGGGCAATTCACCCCTCCACTTT; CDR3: CASSGTGGNSPLHF
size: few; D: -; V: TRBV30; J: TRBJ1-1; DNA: TGTGCCTGGGCGAGGGAGACTGAAGCTTTCTTT; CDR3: CAWARETEAFF
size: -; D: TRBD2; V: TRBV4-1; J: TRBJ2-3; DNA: TGCGCCAGCAGCCAATTCAGCGGGGGAGCAAACACAGATACGCAGTATTTT; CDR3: CASSQFSGGANTDTQYF
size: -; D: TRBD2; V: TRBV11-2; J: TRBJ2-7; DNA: TGTGCCAGCAGCTCCCTAGCGGGGGGTCCCTACGAGCAGTACTTC; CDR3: CASSSLAGGPYEQYF
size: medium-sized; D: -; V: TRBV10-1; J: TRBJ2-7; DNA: TGCGCCAGCAGTGTAGCCGACTCCTACGAGCAGTACTTC; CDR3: CASSVADSYEQYF
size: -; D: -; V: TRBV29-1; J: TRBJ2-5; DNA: TGCAGCGTCCAAAGGGGGGGAGTTAAGACCCAGTACTTC; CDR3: CSVQRGGVKTQYF
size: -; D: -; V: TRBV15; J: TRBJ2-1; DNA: TGTGCCACCAGCAGAGACTTAGGGGGGGTCAATGAGCAGTTCTTC; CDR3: CATSRDLGGVNEQFF
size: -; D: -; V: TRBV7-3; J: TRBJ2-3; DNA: TGTGCCAGCAGTCTAGGTCCGGATACGCAGTATTTT; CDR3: CASSLGPDTQYF
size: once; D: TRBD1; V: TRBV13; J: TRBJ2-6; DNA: TGTGCCAGCAGCTCGAGGACAGGCGCTACTGGGGCCAACGTCCTGACTTTC; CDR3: CASSSRTGATGANVLTF
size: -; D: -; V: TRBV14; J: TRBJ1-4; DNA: TGTGCCAGCAGCCACGCTGGAGAGTATGAAAAACTGTTTTTT; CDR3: CASSHAGEYEKLFF
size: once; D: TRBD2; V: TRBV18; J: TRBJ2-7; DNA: TGTGCCAGCTCACCGTACGTACTAGCGGGTTCCTACGAGCAGTACTTC; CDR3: CASSPYVLAGSYEQYF
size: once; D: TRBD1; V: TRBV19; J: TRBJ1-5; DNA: TGTGCCAGTAGTTCACAGGGGTGGGGCAATCAGCCCCAGCATTTT; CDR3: CASSSQGWGNQPQHF
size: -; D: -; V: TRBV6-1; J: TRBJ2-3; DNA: TGTGCCAGCACAGGGTTCTCGAATACGCAGTATTTT; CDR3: CASTGFSNTQYF
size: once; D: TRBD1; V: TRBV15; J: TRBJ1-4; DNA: TGTGCCACCAGAGACTACGGGACAGGGGATGAAAAACTGTTTTTT; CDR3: CATRDYGTGDEKLFF
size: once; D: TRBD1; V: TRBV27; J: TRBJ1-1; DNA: TGTGCCAGCAGTTTAGCACAGGGGGCGGGGACTGAAGCTTTCTTT; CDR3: CASSLAQGAGTEAFF
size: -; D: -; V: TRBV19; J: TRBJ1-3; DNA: TGTGCCAGTAGCTCCGGGACTCAGCTAGGAAACACCATATATTTT; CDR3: CASSSGTQLGNTIYF
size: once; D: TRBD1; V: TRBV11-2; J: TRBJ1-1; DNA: TGTGCCAGCAGCCCAGGGGGAACATGGAACACTGAAGCTTTCTTT; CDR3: CASSPGGTWNTEAFF
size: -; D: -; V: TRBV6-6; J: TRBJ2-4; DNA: TGTGCCAGCAGTCCCGCGGCCAAAAACATTCAGTACTTC; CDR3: CASSPAAKNIQYF
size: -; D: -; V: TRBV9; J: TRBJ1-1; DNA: TGTGCCAGCAGCGTGGCCCCTGGGGGGGGAAAGAAGAACACTGAAGCTTTCTTT; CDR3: CASSVAPGGGKKNTEAFF
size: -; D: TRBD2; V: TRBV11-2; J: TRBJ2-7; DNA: TGTGCCAGCAGCCAACTAGCGGGGGGCCGGCAGTACTTC; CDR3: CASSQLAGGRQYF
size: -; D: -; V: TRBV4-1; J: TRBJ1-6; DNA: TGCGCCAGCAGCCAAGATTCGCAGGGCAATTCACCCCTCCACTTT; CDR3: CASSQDSQGNSPLHF
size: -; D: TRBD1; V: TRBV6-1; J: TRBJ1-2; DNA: TGTGCCAGCAGCGCCGGACAGGGAAGTTATGGCTACACCTTC; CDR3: CASSAGQGSYGYTF
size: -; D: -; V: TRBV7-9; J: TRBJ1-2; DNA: TGTGCCAGCAGCTTATTTCGGGGAGAGAACTATGGCTACACCTTC; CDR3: CASSLFRGENYGYTF
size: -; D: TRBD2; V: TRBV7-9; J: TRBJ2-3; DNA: TGTGCCAGCAGCTTAGTTACTACTAGCGGGGGCCTCGTGACAGATACGCAGTATTTT; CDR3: CASSLVTTSGGLVTDTQYF
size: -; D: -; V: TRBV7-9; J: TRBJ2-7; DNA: TGTGCCAGCAGCTTAACTAGGATTGGTGACTACGAGCAGTACTTC; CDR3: CASSLTRIGDYEQYF
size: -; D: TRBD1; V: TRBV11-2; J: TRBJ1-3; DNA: TGTGCCAGCAGACGACCGGGACAGGGAAACACCATATATTTT; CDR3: CASRRPGQGNTIYF
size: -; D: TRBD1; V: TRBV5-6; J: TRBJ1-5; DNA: TGTGCCAGCAGCCCAGGGGGAAATCAGCCCCAGCATTTT; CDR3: CASSPGGNQPQHF
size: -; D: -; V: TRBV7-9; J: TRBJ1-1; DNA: TGTGCCAGCACGGAATTCGGGATGAACACTGAAGCTTTCTTT; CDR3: CASTEFGMNTEAFF
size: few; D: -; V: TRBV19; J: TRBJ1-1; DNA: TGTGCCAGTAGCCCCCAACCCCTCGGGGGCACTGAAGCTTTCTTT; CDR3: CASSPQPLGGTEAFF
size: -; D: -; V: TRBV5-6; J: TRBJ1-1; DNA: TGTGCCAGCAGCTTGCTAGGTGGCAGGGTGAACACTGAAGCTTTCTTT; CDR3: CASSLLGGRVNTEAFF
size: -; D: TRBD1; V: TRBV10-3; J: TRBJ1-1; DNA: TGTGCCATCAGTGGGCGACAGGGTGGCACTGAAGCTTTCTTT; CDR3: CAISGRQGGTEAFF
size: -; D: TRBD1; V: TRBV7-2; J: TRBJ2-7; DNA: TGTGCCAGCAGCTACGACAGGGGGCGAGGGCAGTACTTC; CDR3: CASSYDRGRGQYF
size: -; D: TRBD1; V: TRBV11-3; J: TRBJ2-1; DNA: TGTGCCAGCAGCTCCCGAAGACAGGGTAGCTCCTACAATGAGCAGTTCTTC; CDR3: CASSSRRQGSSYNEQFF
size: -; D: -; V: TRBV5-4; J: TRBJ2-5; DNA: TGTGCCAGCAGCTCCCCGGGTCAAGAGACCCAGTACTTC; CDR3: CASSSPGQETQYF
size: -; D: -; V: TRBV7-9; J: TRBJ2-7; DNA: TGTGCCAGCAGCGGAGCCTTGGGGGGAGGAAGATCCTACGAGCAGTACTTC; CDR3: CASSGALGGGRSYEQYF
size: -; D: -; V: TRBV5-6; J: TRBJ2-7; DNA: TGTGCCAGCAGCTTATACTACGAGCAGTACTTC; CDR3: CASSLYYEQYF
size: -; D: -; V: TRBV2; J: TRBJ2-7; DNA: TGTGCCAGCAGTGGCACAGGGCCGGAGCAGTACTTC; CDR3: CASSGTGPEQYF
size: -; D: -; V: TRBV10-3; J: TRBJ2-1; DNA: TGTGCCATCTACGACGGAGGGGCTAAAGAGCAGTTCTTC; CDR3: CAIYDGGAKEQFF
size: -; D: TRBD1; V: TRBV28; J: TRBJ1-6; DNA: TGTGCCAGCAGCTCGTCCGGGACAGGGTATTCACCCCTCCACTTT; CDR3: CASSSSGTGYSPLHF
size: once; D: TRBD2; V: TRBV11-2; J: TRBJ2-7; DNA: TGTGCCAGCAGCCCACCGGGACTAGCGGGATACGAGCAGTACTTC; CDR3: CASSPPGLAGYEQYF
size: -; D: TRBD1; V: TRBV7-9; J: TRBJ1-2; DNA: TGTGCCAGCAGCTTGACCACAGGGGGCCGAATAGGCTACACCTTC; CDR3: CASSLTTGGRIGYTF
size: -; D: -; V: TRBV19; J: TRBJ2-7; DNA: TGTGCCAGTAGTATCCAGGGAGGCGGTATATACGAGCAGTACTTC; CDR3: CASSIQGGGIYEQYF
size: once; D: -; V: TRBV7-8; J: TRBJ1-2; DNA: TGTGCCAGCAGCTGGCGGGACGGCTTGAACGGCTACACCTTC; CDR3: CASSWRDGLNGYTF
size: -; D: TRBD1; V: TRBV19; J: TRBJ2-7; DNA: TGTGCCAGTAGTATGGGACAGCCCTACGAGCAGTACTTC; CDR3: CASSMGQPYEQYF
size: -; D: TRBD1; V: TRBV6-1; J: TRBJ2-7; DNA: TGTGCCAGCAGTGTGAGAGGGGACAGGGGTTACGAGCAGTACTTC; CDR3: CASSVRGDRGYEQYF